This TCR beta chain comes out of a study of T cell responses to AZD1222 COVID-19 vaccine. Study results and caveats: Most donors were white British and more were female, and clonal diversity was possibly underestimated. Spike-wide vaccine-associated CD4 TCRs dominated at 160-218 and 743-854. A rise in Spike-specific TCR breadth and depth followed two AZD1222 doses. Samples come after the peak T cell response, not at day 14.

The CDR3 has 14 residues. Looked up from germline, CDR1 is LGHNA and CDR2 is YSLEER. Trimming stripped 1 base from V and 8 bases from J, with 11 bases between. Data came from immunoSEQ multiplex PCR; TCRdb stores just in-frame clones and leaves some out. Here the sample spans approximately 100,000 clones, about 90% being singletons. Notes on this clone: The antigen remains undetermined.

The starting material was peripheral blood, obtained 28 days after the second AZD1222 dose. The TCR sequence derives from an adult who received the AZD1222 COVID-19 vaccine. This chain links TRBV4-3 with TRBJ1-4; D is unresolved. The CDR3 region is CASSQGGFGEKLFF. The CDR3 region has the DNA TGCGCCAGCAGCCAAGGGGGTTTTGGGGAAAAACTGTTTTTT.